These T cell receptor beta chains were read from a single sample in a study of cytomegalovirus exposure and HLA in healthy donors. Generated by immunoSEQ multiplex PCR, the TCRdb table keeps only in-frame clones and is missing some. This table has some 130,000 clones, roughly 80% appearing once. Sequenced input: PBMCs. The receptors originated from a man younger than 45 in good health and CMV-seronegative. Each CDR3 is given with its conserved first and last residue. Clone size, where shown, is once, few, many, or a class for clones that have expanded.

CDR3 protein: CASSPTGTRYEQYF; V gene: TRBV27; J gene: TRBJ2-7; clone size: -
CDR3 protein: CASSVDLLSGNTIYF; V gene: TRBV9; J gene: TRBJ1-3; clone size: -
CDR3 protein: CASSHYLRTSGSHEQYF; V gene: TRBV5-6; J gene: TRBJ2-7; clone size: -
CDR3 protein: CASSLGVSGSSGELFF; V gene: TRBV7-9; J gene: TRBJ2-2; clone size: -
CDR3 protein: CASSPIGGTNEKLFF; V gene: TRBV28; J gene: TRBJ1-4; clone size: -
CDR3 protein: CAISEPGLAEQYF; V gene: TRBV10-3; J gene: TRBJ2-7; clone size: -
CDR3 protein: CASSNAQGEIQETQYF; V gene: TRBV21-1; J gene: TRBJ2-5; clone size: -
CDR3 protein: CASSLATSDEQFF; V gene: TRBV7-9; J gene: TRBJ2-1; clone size: -
CDR3 protein: CASSAGTGSGANVLTF; V gene: TRBV6-1; J gene: TRBJ2-6; clone size: few
CDR3 protein: CASIGGRNEQFF; V gene: TRBV19; J gene: TRBJ2-1; clone size: -
CDR3 protein: CASSYQPNLYGYTF; V gene: TRBV6-5; J gene: TRBJ1-2; clone size: -
CDR3 protein: CAWSGDSPISYEQYF; V gene: TRBV30; J gene: TRBJ2-7; clone size: once
CDR3 protein: CASSLGDRRYEQYF; V gene: TRBV5-1; J gene: TRBJ2-7; clone size: few
CDR3 protein: CASSEWLAGVGEQYF; V gene: TRBV6-1; J gene: TRBJ2-7; clone size: -
CDR3 protein: CASSFETGGSGTEAFF; V gene: TRBV6-5; J gene: TRBJ1-1; clone size: -